The source of this TCR beta chain is a study of shared clonotypes between healthy human individuals. The repertoire was sequenced with immunoSEQ multiplex PCR; TCRdb's copy has only in-frame clones and lacks some. The table shows a few million clones, with roughly 90% occurring only once. Germline V gene data show CDR1 as MNHNS and CDR2 as SASEGT. Losses at the gene ends were 9 bases for V and 2 bases for J; bases not matched to a gene: 7. This CDR3 is 13 amino acids long. This chain links TRBV6-1 with TRBJ2-7; 7 bases fit TRBD1. The sample taken for sequencing was naive CD4+ T cells from PBMCs. This sample's subset: CD45RA+ positively selected. This clonotype was obtained from a man younger than 35 in good health. Some clones in this sample may be carry-over from other donors' samples. CDR3 residues: CARKDRITYEQYF. For the CDR3, the DNA is TGTGCCAGGAAGGACAGGATCACCTACGAGCAGTACTTC.